This T cell receptor beta chain was captured by sequencing in a study of Ad26.COV2.S vaccination and SARS-CoV-2 variants. Method: immunoSEQ multiplex PCR; TCRdb's copy keeps in-frame clones and lacks some. The table lists hundreds of thousands of clones, approximately 86% of them singletons. The V end lost 4 bases, the J end lost 2 bases, and 17 bases lay between the germline ends. The CDR3 totals 16 residues. Germline V gene sequence: CDR1 WNHNN, CDR2 SYGVQD (reference sequence). Treatment of the sample: around 19 received Ad26.COV2.S at low or high dose, single or two shots; roughly five received placebo; per-sample allocation not given. Specimens were obtained on day 63 following the first vaccine or placebo injection.

V gene TRBV10-1 combines with J gene TRBJ1-1; D possibly corresponds to TRBD1 (5 bases). The material sequenced was peripheral blood, taken in a trial of Ad26.COV2.S vaccine versus placebo. The clonotype was recovered from a person aged 18-65 years who received the Ad26.COV2.S COVID-19 vaccine or a placebo. The CDR3 DNA reads TGCGCCAGCAGTGGGTCGCTCCGGACAAAAAACACTGAAGCTTTCTTT. It is translated as CASSGSLRTKNTEAFF.